The TCR beta chain described here comes from a study of cytomegalovirus exposure and HLA in healthy donors. Study summary: The early release's HLA-typed donors yielded some 85 million unique TCRs.

Study-wide findings and caveats: High specificity and sensitivity for cytomegalovirus status were reported for the classifier. The sole available immune exposure information was CMV serostatus. Roughly uniform sequencing depth across donors was assumed, possibly incorrectly.

Note on this clone: What it recognizes is unknown.

Trimming cost V 0 bases and J 4 bases; bases outside gene matches: 13. The CDR3 contains 18 residues. The PCR was carried out with 60 Vbeta primers and 13 Jbeta primers. Only in-frame clones appear in the TCRdb table, and some are missing; sequencing was by immunoSEQ multiplex PCR. The table lists roughly 100,000 clones, about three quarters of them singletons. The sequence derives from a female donor in good health and CMV-seropositive. The V and J genes are TRBV23-1 and TRBJ2-5; 8 bases agree with TRBD1. TRBV23-1 is known as an ORF, though its function is uncertain. Sequenced: PBMCs. For the CDR3, the DNA is TGCGCCAGCAGTCAATCGTCGAGGACAGGGACCGTGGTAGAGACCCAGTACTTC. The encoded protein is CASSQSSRTGTVVETQYF.